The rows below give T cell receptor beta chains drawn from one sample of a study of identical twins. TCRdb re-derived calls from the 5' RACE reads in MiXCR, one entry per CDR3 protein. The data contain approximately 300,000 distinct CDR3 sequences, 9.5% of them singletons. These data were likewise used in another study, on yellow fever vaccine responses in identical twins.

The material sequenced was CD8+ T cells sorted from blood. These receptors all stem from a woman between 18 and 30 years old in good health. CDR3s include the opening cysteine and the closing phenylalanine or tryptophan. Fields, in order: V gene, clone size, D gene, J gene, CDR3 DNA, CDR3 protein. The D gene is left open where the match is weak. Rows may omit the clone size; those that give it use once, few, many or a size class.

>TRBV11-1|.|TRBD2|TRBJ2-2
TGTGCCAGCAGCTTACAGGGAGGCGGACTAGCGGGGTACACCGGGGAGCTGTTTTTT
CASSLQGGGLAGYTGELFF
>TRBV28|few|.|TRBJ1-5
TGTGCCAGCAGTGGGAATCAGCCCCAGCATTTT
CASSGNQPQHF
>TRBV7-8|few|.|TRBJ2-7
TGTGCCAGCAGCTTAAGGGCGGGGAGCTCCTACGAGCAGTACTTC
CASSLRAGSSYEQYF
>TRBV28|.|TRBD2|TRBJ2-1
TGTGCCAGCAGTTTAGAATTAAGACTAGCGGGATTGGATGAGCAGTTCTTC
CASSLELRLAGLDEQFF
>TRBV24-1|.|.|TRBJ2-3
TGTGCCACCAGTGATATTTTGAGTCGGGACCCCCACACAGATACGCAGTATTTT
CATSDILSRDPHTDTQYF
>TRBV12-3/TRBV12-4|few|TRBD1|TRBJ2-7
TGTGCCAGCAGTAGTTCCGGGACAGGGGGCTCCTACGAGCAGTACTTC
CASSSSGTGGSYEQYF
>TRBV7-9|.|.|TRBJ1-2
TGTGCCAGCAGCTACCGGACAGTTGATGGCTACACCTTC
CASSYRTVDGYTF
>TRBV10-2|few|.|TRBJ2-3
TGCGCCAGCAGTGAGTTGACCACAGATACGCAGTATTTT
CASSELTTDTQYF
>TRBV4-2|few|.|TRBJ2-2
TGTGCCAGCAGCCCCACCCACGGGAGTGGGTCCGGGGAGCTGTTTTTT
CASSPTHGSGSGELFF
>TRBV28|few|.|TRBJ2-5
TGTGCCAGCAGTTTAGTAGGGGGGCAGTACTTC
CASSLVGGQYF
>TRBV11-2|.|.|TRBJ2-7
TGTGCCAGCAGCTTTGAGGGGGGATTCAACGAGCAGTACTTC
CASSFEGGFNEQYF
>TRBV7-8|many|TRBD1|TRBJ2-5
TGTGCCAGCAGCTTTGATCCCTCGACAGGGATAAGAAAGACCCAGTACTTC
CASSFDPSTGIRKTQYF
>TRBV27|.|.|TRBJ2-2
TGTGCCAGCAGTTTTAGGGAGGTGTCGAACACCGGGGAGCTGTTTTTT
CASSFREVSNTGELFF
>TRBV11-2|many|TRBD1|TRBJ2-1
TGTGCCAGCAGCCCGGGGACAGGGACTGAGCAGTTCTTC
CASSPGTGTEQFF
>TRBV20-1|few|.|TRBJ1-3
TGCAGTGCTAGAGACCGGGGGGGTTTGATTGACACCATATATTTT
CSARDRGGLIDTIYF
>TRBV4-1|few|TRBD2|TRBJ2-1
TGCGCCAGCAGCCACGAACCGGGACTAGTAAACAATGAGCAGTTCTTC
CASSHEPGLVNNEQFF
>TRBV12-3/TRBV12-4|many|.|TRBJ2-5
TGTGCCAGCAGCCCTTTCGAGGGCGGTTGGGAGACCCAGTACTTC
CASSPFEGGWETQYF
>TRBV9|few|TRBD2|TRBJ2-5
TGTGCCAGCAGTCCCCGGCGGGGGGGCGGTTTGGAGACCCAGTACTTC
CASSPRRGGGLETQYF
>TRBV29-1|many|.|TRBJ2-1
TGCAGCGTTGTAGGTTGGGCGGACAATGAGCAGTTCTTC
CSVVGWADNEQFF
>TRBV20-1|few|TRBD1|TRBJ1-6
TGCAGTGCCCAGAATCGACAGGGGGCAGGGGGTTCACCCCTCCACTTT
CSAQNRQGAGGSPLHF
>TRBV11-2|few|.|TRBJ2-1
TGTGCCAGCAGCGCCGACAAGAGGGGGGGGTTCTTC
CASSADKRGGFF